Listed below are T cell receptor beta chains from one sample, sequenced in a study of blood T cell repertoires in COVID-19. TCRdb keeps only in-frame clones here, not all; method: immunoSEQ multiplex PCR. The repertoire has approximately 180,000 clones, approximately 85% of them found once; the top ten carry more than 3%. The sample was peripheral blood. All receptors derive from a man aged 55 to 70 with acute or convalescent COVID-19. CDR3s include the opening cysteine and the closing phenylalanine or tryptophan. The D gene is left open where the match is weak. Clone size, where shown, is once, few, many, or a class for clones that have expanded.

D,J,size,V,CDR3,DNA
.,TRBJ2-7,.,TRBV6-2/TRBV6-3,CASSYSFSSSTYEQYF,TGTGCCAGCAGTTACTCATTTTCCTCCTCTACCTACGAGCAGTACTTC
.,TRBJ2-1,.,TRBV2,CASSDPRGNEQFF,TGTGCCAGCAGTGACCCCAGGGGAAATGAGCAGTTCTTC
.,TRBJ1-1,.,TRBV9,CASSDSTGTEAFF,TGTGCCAGCAGCGACTCGACAGGCACTGAAGCTTTCTTT
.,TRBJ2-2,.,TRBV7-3,CASSLTGGLNTGELFF,TGTGCCAGCAGCTTAACTGGGGGACTGAACACCGGGGAGCTGTTTTTT
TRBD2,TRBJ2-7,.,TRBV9,CASSPRLAGVSEQYF,TGTGCCAGCAGCCCGCGACTAGCGGGAGTGAGTGAGCAGTACTTC
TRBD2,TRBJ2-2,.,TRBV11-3,CASSLEVSGRMVTGELFF,TGTGCCAGCAGCTTAGAGGTTAGCGGGAGGATGGTCACCGGGGAGCTGTTTTTT
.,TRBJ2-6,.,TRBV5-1,CASSILPLSGANVLTF,TGCGCCAGCAGCATTCTACCGCTCTCTGGGGCCAACGTCCTGACTTTC
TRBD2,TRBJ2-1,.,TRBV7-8,CASSPGAGLGGGEQFF,TGTGCCAGCAGCCCCGGCGCGGGACTAGGAGGGGGTGAGCAGTTCTTC
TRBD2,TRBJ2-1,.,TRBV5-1,CASSFLPGTTNNEQFF,TGCGCCAGCAGCTTTTTACCCGGGACTACCAACAATGAGCAGTTCTTC
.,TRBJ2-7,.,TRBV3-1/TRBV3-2,CASSHTTGPYEQYF,TGTGCCAGCAGCCATACAACAGGGCCATACGAGCAGTACTTC
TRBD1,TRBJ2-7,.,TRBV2,CASSRQGRYEQYF,TGTGCCAGCTCTCGACAGGGCCGCTACGAGCAGTACTTC
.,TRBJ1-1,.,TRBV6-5,CASVSGIMNTEAFF,TGTGCCAGCGTATCGGGAATTATGAACACTGAAGCTTTCTTT
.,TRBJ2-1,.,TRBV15,CATSRDGNEQFF,TGTGCCACCAGCAGAGACGGCAATGAGCAGTTCTTC
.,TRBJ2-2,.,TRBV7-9,CASSLGGSSNTGELFF,TGTGCCAGCAGCTTAGGTGGCTCCTCGAACACCGGGGAGCTGTTTTTT
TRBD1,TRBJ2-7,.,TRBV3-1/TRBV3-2,CASSRGTAYEQYF,TGTGCCAGCAGCCGTGGGACAGCCTACGAGCAGTACTTC
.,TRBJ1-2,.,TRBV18,CASSPSPDNYGYTF,TGTGCCAGCTCACCGTCTCCAGATAACTATGGCTACACCTTC
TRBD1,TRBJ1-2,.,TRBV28,CASTAGGAGYGYTF,TGTGCCAGCACCGCAGGGGGCGCTGGGTATGGCTACACCTTC
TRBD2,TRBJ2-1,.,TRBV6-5,CASSPGASGSNEQFF,TGTGCCAGCAGCCCCGGGGCTAGCGGGAGTAATGAGCAGTTCTTC
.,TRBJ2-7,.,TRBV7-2,CASSQTVSYEQYF,TGTGCCAGCAGCCAGACAGTTTCCTACGAGCAGTACTTC
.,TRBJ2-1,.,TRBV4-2,CASSLEGGQVGNEQFF,TGTGCCAGCAGCCTAGAGGGAGGTCAGGTCGGCAATGAGCAGTTCTTC
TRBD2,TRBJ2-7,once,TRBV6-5,CASMSGSGDEQYF,TGTGCCAGCATGAGCGGGAGCGGCGACGAGCAGTACTTC
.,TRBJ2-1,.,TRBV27,CASSSLAVGWRNEQFF,TGTGCCAGCAGTTCATTAGCGGTAGGGTGGAGGAATGAGCAGTTCTTC
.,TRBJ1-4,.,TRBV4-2,CASSPSGGSSANEKLFF,TGTGCCAGCAGCCCCAGCGGGGGGTCCAGTGCTAATGAAAAACTGTTTTTT
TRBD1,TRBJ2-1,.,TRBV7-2,CASSLEQGPRGQFF,TGTGCCAGCAGCTTAGAACAGGGGCCCAGGGGGCAGTTCTTC
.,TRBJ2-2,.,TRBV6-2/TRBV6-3,CASSYGGTGELFF,TGTGCCAGCAGTTATGGAGGTACCGGGGAGCTGTTTTTT
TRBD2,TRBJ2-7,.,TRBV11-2,CASSFPSGRPSYEQYF,TGTGCCAGCAGCTTCCCCAGCGGGAGGCCATCCTACGAGCAGTACTTC
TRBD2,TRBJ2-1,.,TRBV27,CASSLLLAGPNEQFF,TGTGCCAGCAGTTTACTACTAGCGGGCCCCAATGAGCAGTTCTTC
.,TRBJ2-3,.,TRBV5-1,CASSLEAGTVPSDTQYF,TGCGCCAGCAGCTTGGAGGCCGGGACTGTTCCATCTGATACGCAGTATTTT
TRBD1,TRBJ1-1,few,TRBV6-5,CASSGQALASEAFF,TGTGCCAGCAGCGGACAGGCCCTGGCGAGTGAAGCTTTCTTT
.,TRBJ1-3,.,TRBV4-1,CASSQGTASGNTIYF,TGCGCCAGCAGCCAAGGGACTGCCTCTGGAAACACCATATATTTT
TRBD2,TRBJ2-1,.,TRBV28,CASSFYLAGNNEQFF,TGTGCCAGCAGTTTCTATCTAGCGGGAAACAATGAGCAGTTCTTC
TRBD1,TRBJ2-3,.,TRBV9,CASSGRTGASTDTQYF,TGTGCCAGCAGCGGAAGGACAGGGGCTAGCACAGATACGCAGTATTTT
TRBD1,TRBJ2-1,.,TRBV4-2,CASSQATGQGAYNEQFF,TGTGCCAGCAGCCAAGCCACCGGACAGGGAGCCTACAATGAGCAGTTCTTC
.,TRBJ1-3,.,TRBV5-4,CASSLQGGGNTIYF,TGTGCCAGCAGCTTACAGGGTGGAGGAAACACCATATATTTT
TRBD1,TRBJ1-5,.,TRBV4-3,CASSQDRRDQPQHF,TGCGCCAGCAGCCAGGACAGGCGGGACCAGCCCCAGCATTTT
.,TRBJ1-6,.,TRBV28,CASSRRGSYNSPLHF,TGTGCCAGCAGTCGGCGGGGCTCCTATAATTCACCCCTCCACTTT
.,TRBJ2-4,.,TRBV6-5,CASSLDIANIQYF,TGTGCCAGCAGCTTAGATATTGCAAACATTCAGTACTTC
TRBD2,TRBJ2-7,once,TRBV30,CAWSPPGAGGYEQYF,TGTGCCTGGAGTCCGCCTGGAGCGGGAGGATACGAGCAGTACTTC
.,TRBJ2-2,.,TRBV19,CASSNGLTSTGELFF,TGTGCCAGTAGTAACGGACTTACCTCCACCGGGGAGCTGTTTTTT
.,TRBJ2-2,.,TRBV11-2,CASSVKQRTGELFF,TGTGCCAGCAGCGTAAAACAGAGAACCGGGGAGCTGTTTTTT
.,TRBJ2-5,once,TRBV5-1,CASSLQGGRETQYF,TGCGCCAGCAGCTTACAGGGCGGGAGAGAGACCCAGTACTTC
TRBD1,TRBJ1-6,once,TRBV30,CASSGQSSYNSPLHF,TGTGCCTCCTCGGGACAGAGCTCCTATAATTCACCCCTCCACTTT
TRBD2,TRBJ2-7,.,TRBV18,CASQDDPSGGSYEQYF,TGTGCCAGCCAAGACGACCCTAGCGGGGGTTCCTACGAGCAGTACTTC
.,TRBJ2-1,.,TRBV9,CASSISGASYNEQFF,TGTGCCAGCAGCATCAGCGGAGCCTCCTACAATGAGCAGTTCTTC
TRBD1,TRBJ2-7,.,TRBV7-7,CASSLGGGTGLNEQYF,TGTGCTAGCAGCTTAGGGGGGGGGACAGGGCTGAACGAGCAGTACTTC
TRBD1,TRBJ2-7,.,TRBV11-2,CASSLLGQVSYEQYF,TGTGCCAGCAGCCTCCTCGGACAGGTGTCCTACGAGCAGTACTTC
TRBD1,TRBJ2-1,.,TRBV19,CASRKSRGLEGYNEQFF,TGTGCCAGTCGTAAGAGCAGGGGGCTGGAGGGCTACAATGAGCAGTTCTTC
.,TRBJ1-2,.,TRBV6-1,CASSEIVRGGYTF,TGTGCCAGCAGTGAAATCGTCAGAGGTGGCTACACCTTC
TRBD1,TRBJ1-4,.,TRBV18,CASSSTGNQGAREKLFF,TGTGCCAGCTCATCAACCGGGAATCAGGGGGCTCGAGAAAAACTGTTTTTT
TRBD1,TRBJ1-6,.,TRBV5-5,CASSSRLTGDNSPLHF,TGTGCCAGCAGCTCACGTCTGACAGGGGATAATTCACCCCTCCACTTT
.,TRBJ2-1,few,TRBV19,CASSPAPGNEQFF,TGTGCCAGTAGTCCCGCGCCCGGGAATGAGCAGTTCTTC
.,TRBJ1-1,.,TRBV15,CATSRPLNAGRGTEAFF,TGTGCCACCAGCAGGCCCCTTAATGCAGGACGGGGCACTGAAGCTTTCTTT
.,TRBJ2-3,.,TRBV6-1,CASRRDGLADTQYF,TGTGCCAGCAGGCGGGACGGCCTGGCAGATACGCAGTATTTT
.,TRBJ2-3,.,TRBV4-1,CASSQGTYTDTQYF,TGCGCCAGCAGCCAAGGGACATACACAGATACGCAGTATTTT
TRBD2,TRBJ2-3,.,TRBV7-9,CASSVGLAGASDTQYF,TGTGCCAGCAGCGTTGGACTAGCGGGAGCGTCAGATACGCAGTATTTT
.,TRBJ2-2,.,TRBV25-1,CASSRDSPYTGELFF,TGTGCCAGCAGTAGGGACTCCCCCTACACCGGGGAGCTGTTTTTT
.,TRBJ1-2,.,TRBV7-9,CASSLMREGGYTF,TGTGCCAGCAGCTTAATGAGGGAGGGAGGCTACACCTTC
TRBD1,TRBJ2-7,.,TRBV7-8,CASSLVVPGTGAYEQYF,TGTGCCAGCAGCTTAGTCGTACCCGGAACAGGGGCCTACGAGCAGTACTTC
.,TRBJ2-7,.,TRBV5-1,CASVSPPYEQYF,TGCGCCAGCGTATCCCCCCCCTACGAGCAGTACTTC